This is a list of T cell receptor beta chains from one sample in a study of blood T cell repertoires in COVID-19. The protocol was immunoSEQ multiplex PCR, while the TCRdb copy is restricted to in-frame clones and leaves out a portion. The data hold 100,000 or so clones, with just over 85% observed a single time. Source material: peripheral blood. The receptors were sampled from a human donor in a cohort sampled during active COVID-19. Each CDR3 is given with its conserved first and last residue. D genes are given only for firm matches. Only some rows state a clone size, as once, few, many or a class for expanded clones.

V	D	J	size	DNA	CDR3
TRBV7-2	TRBD2	TRBJ2-7	-	TGTGCCAGCAGATCTCGACTAGCCGAGCAGTACTTC	CASRSRLAEQYF
TRBV28	TRBD1	TRBJ1-6	-	TGTGCCAGCAGTTTGGTGACAGGGGGTATCCCACCCCTCCACTTT	CASSLVTGGIPPLHF
TRBV25-1	-	TRBJ1-2	-	TGTGCCAGCAGTGAATCGGGATGGGGAAACGATGGCTACACCTTC	CASSESGWGNDGYTF
TRBV29-1	TRBD2	TRBJ2-5	-	TGCAGCGTTGAAGGGACTAGAGAGACCCAGTACTTC	CSVEGTRETQYF
TRBV12-5	TRBD1	TRBJ2-5	-	TGTGCTAGTGGTTCCGGGACAGGCTTAGAGACCCAGTACTTC	CASGSGTGLETQYF
TRBV19	-	TRBJ2-7	-	TGTGCCAGTAGTATAGCCAGGGTCGGCTTCCACGAGCAGTACTTC	CASSIARVGFHEQYF
TRBV3-1/TRBV3-2	-	TRBJ2-1	-	TGTGCCAGCAGCCAAGAGCTAGACCCTACCCTAAGCTCCTACAATGAGCAGTTCTTC	CASSQELDPTLSSYNEQFF
TRBV14	-	TRBJ1-3	-	TGTGCCAGCAGCCGGGCCTTCTCTGGAAACACCATATATTTT	CASSRAFSGNTIYF
TRBV29-1	-	TRBJ1-1	-	TGCAGCGTTGGAAGTAGAGGGAAAGATGAAGCTTTCTTT	CSVGSRGKDEAFF
TRBV2	-	TRBJ1-4	-	TGTGCCGGCGGGCAGGGGCTCGGGGCGGTGGAACTGTTTTTT	CAGGQGLGAVELFF
TRBV4-3	TRBD1	TRBJ2-7	-	TGCGCCAGCAGCCAAGAGGCGGGACAGGGGGCCTACGAGCAGTACTTC	CASSQEAGQGAYEQYF
TRBV28	-	TRBJ1-5	-	TGTGCCAGCAGTTTATGGGGGGCTACGGGTCAGCCCCAGCATTTT	CASSLWGATGQPQHF
TRBV2	-	TRBJ2-3	-	TGTGCCAGCGTAAGCGGGTTAAGCACAGATACGCAGTATTTT	CASVSGLSTDTQYF
TRBV28	-	TRBJ1-2	-	TGTGCCAGCAGTTTCACAGGACAGCCCTCGTATGGCTACACCTTC	CASSFTGQPSYGYTF
TRBV3-1/TRBV3-2	-	TRBJ1-1	-	TGTGCCAGCAGCCAAGATCCAAGCCCCGGGGCTTTCTTT	CASSQDPSPGAFF
TRBV6-5	TRBD1	TRBJ2-5	-	TGTGCCAGCAGCCTATGGACAGGGGGCGTGGAGACCCAGTACTTC	CASSLWTGGVETQYF
TRBV6-5	-	TRBJ2-1	-	TGTGCCAGCACCGCCGGGAGCTCCTACAATGAGCAGTTCTTC	CASTAGSSYNEQFF
TRBV28	-	TRBJ2-2	-	TGTGCCAGCAGTTTACACTCTAGCTCCGCGAACACCGGGGAGCTGTTTTTT	CASSLHSSSANTGELFF
TRBV7-9	TRBD1	TRBJ2-2	-	TGTGCCAGCAGCTCCCGACAGGGAGCGAACACCGGGGAGCTGTTTTTT	CASSSRQGANTGELFF
TRBV27	TRBD2	TRBJ2-1	-	TGTGCCACACTAAGAGCGGGAGGCCACAATGAGCAGTTCTTC	CATLRAGGHNEQFF
TRBV7-8	-	TRBJ2-7	-	TGTGCCAGCAGCTTAGCGCAGGGGTACGAGCAGTACTTC	CASSLAQGYEQYF
TRBV5-1	TRBD2	TRBJ2-3	-	TGCGCCAGCAGCCCCCAACCGACTAGCGGGAATGTGGATACGCAGTATTTT	CASSPQPTSGNVDTQYF
TRBV2	TRBD2	TRBJ2-1	-	TGTGCCAGCATGGACGGGACTAGCGGATGGAATGAGCAGTTCTTC	CASMDGTSGWNEQFF
TRBV11-2	-	TRBJ2-7	once	TGTGCCAGCAGTCGCGAGGCCTACGAGCAGTACTTC	CASSREAYEQYF
TRBV19	TRBD1	TRBJ1-4	-	TGTGCCAGTAGAAACGACGACAGGGGAAATGAAAAACTGTTTTTT	CASRNDDRGNEKLFF
TRBV19	TRBD1	TRBJ1-5	-	TGTGCCAGTAGTACAGGGACAGGGGATCAGCCCCAGCATTTT	CASSTGTGDQPQHF
TRBV7-8	TRBD2	TRBJ2-3	-	TGTGCCAGCAGCCCCAGACTAGCGGGAGATCTTTTGTCGGAAGATACGCAGTATTTT	CASSPRLAGDLLSEDTQYF
TRBV5-6	TRBD2	TRBJ2-3	-	TGTGCCAGCAGCTTAACCACTAGCGGGAGTAGGACAGATACGCAGTATTTT	CASSLTTSGSRTDTQYF
TRBV16	-	TRBJ1-2	once	TGTGCCAGCAGCCAATCCGGCACAGCCTATGGCTACACCTTC	CASSQSGTAYGYTF
TRBV6-6	-	TRBJ2-7	few	TGTGCCAGCAGTTCAAGGGAGGCCTACGAGCAGTACTTC	CASSSREAYEQYF
TRBV24-1	-	TRBJ2-3	-	TGTGCCACCAGTGATCCCGGGACAAGCACAGATACGCAGTATTTT	CATSDPGTSTDTQYF
TRBV10-3	TRBD1	TRBJ2-3	-	TGTGCCATCAGCGTGACAGGGTTGAGGACAGATACGCAGTATTTT	CAISVTGLRTDTQYF
TRBV28	TRBD1	TRBJ1-2	-	TGTGCCAGCAGGGCCCCGACAGGGTCAGGCTATGGCTACACCTTC	CASRAPTGSGYGYTF
TRBV6-5	-	TRBJ1-2	-	TGTGCCAGCAGTCCACGTTGGGAGGGGCTTAATGGCTACACCTTC	CASSPRWEGLNGYTF
TRBV6-5	TRBD1	TRBJ1-6	-	TGTGCCAGCAGAGGACAGGGTAACATTTCACCCCTCCACTTT	CASRGQGNISPLHF
TRBV28	-	TRBJ1-1	-	TGTGCCAGCAGTTCTTATTGGAACACTGAAGCTTTCTTT	CASSSYWNTEAFF
TRBV5-4	TRBD1	TRBJ1-3	-	TGTGCCAGCAGCTCCGGGACAGGGTTTGGAAACACCATATATTTT	CASSSGTGFGNTIYF
TRBV5-5	TRBD1	TRBJ1-2	-	TGTGCCAGCAGCCGATCGGGACAGCTCTATGGCTACACCTTC	CASSRSGQLYGYTF
TRBV28	-	TRBJ1-2	-	TGTGCCAGCAGTTTATCGCGTGAAGAGAACTATGGCTACACCTTC	CASSLSREENYGYTF